This T cell receptor beta chain was obtained from a study of T cell changes during pregnancy in multiple sclerosis. CDR3 size: 13 residues. V was cut by 5 bases and J by 4 bases, with 14 bases left in between. Germline CDR1 and CDR2: SQVTM and ANQGSEA. Clones were read by immunoSEQ multiplex PCR, and TCRdb kept only the in-frame ones, dropping some. The data contain 35,000 to 45,000 clones, more than 85% of them singletons. The V and J genes are TRBV29-1 and TRBJ2-5, with D unclear. The clonotype was recovered from a female donor with multiple sclerosis, enrolled in a pregnancy study. The sequenced sample was CD8+ T cells from peripheral blood mononuclear cells, obtained in the third trimester of pregnancy. CDR3 sequence reads: CSVSPGELETQYF. As DNA, the CDR3 is TGCAGCGTTTCCCCCGGTGAACTAGAGACCCAGTACTTC.